The 24 T cell receptor beta chains below come from one sample, sequenced in a study of blood T cell repertoires in COVID-19. Libraries were prepared by immunoSEQ multiplex PCR; TCRdb keeps only in-frame clonotypes and omits some of them. Here the sample spans tens of thousands of clones, about 90% being singletons. The specimen was peripheral blood. These receptor sequences come from a man aged 50 to 60 with active COVID-19.

The rearrangement links TRBV19 to TRBJ1-6; D possibly corresponds to TRBD1 (6 bases). V lost 7 bases, J lost 7 bases, and 11 bases lay in between. Germline V gene lookup returns CDR1 LNHDA and CDR2 SQIVND (reference sequence). CDR3 length equals 13 residues. The CDR3 DNA is TGTGCCAGTACACAGGGAATCAATTCACCCCTCCACTTT. As protein: CASTQGINSPLHF.

This rearrangement joins TRBV19 to TRBJ2-7; D not resolved. V was clipped by 1 base and J by 4 bases, with 14 bases between them. In germline, CDR1 is LNHDA, CDR2 SQIVND (reference sequence). The CDR3 totals 15 residues. Here the CDR3 reads CASSIGSNNGYEQYF. CDR3 coding DNA: TGTGCCAGTAGTATAGGGAGCAACAACGGTTACGAGCAGTACTTC.

This clone showed up just once. The J gene is TRBJ2-1, the V gene TRBV29-1; D ambiguous. The germline V gene has CDR1 SQVTM and CDR2 ANQGSEA. Deletions cut 2 bases from V and 7 bases from J, with 6 bases between. This CDR3 has 11 residues. The chain's CDR3 is CSVEQRNEQFF. The CDR3 DNA reads as TGCAGCGTTGAACAGAGGAATGAGCAGTTCTTC.

The chain has TRBV6-4 and TRBJ1-5; D gene ambiguous. V was trimmed by 0 bases and J by 7 bases, leaving 7 bases between them. Per the germline V gene, CDR1 is MRHNA and CDR2 is SNTAGT. The CDR3 loop spans 13 amino acids. Here the CDR3 reads CASSDSIRQPQHF. The DNA of the CDR3 is TGTGCCAGCAGTGACTCGATCAGGCAGCCCCAGCATTTT.

The chain carries TRBV4-1 and TRBJ2-1; the match to TRBD2 covers 7 bases. V was pared by 5 bases and J by 1 base, with 14 bases of the junction left unmatched. CDR3 length: 18 amino acids. In germline, CDR1 is MGHRA, CDR2 YSYEKL. This CDR3 reads CASSERPGASGSYNEQFF. The CDR3 DNA reads TGCGCCAGCAGCGAGAGACCCGGGGCTAGCGGATCCTACAATGAGCAGTTCTTC.

The chain is built from TRBV28 and TRBJ2-7; D is unresolved. Germline-derived CDR1 and CDR2 are MDHEN and SYDVKM. The CDR3 is 16 residues long. The germline V and J ends were trimmed by 8 bases and 0 bases, with 20 bases remaining between them. CDR3 residues: CASSKVLGRSSYEQYF. The CDR3, as DNA: TGTGCCAGCTCAAAAGTGTTGGGCAGAAGCTCCTACGAGCAGTACTTC.

The chain couples TRBV7-8 to TRBJ2-5; 12 positions agree with TRBD2. Trimming at V came to 5 bases and at J to 0 bases, leaving 4 bases not matched to a gene. The CDR3 covers 16 residues. The germline V gene encodes CDR1 SGHVS and CDR2 FQNEAQ. This CDR3 is CASSPWTSGNQETQYF. The CDR3 DNA reads as TGTGCCAGCAGCCCATGGACTAGCGGGAACCAAGAGACCCAGTACTTC.

This chain joins TRBV6-5 and TRBJ1-1, with 7 bases fitting TRBD1. Per the germline V gene, CDR1 is MNHEY and CDR2 is SVGAGI. The CDR3 loop spans 14 amino acids. Germline trimming cut 6 bases from V and 0 bases from J; bases unmatched to any gene: 4. The CDR3 protein is CASSAGTVNTEAFF. DNA for the CDR3: TGTGCCAGCAGCGCCGGGACAGTGAACACTGAAGCTTTCTTT.

This clone was counted only a few times. This chain joins TRBV7-9 and TRBJ1-6; D possibly corresponds to TRBD1 (5 bases). Germline CDR1 SEHNR, CDR2 FQNEAQ (reference sequence). The CDR3 sequence is 14 residues long. With 2 bases removed from V and 4 bases from J, the gap between germline ends came to 6 bases. The CDR3 protein is CASSLQGYNSPLHF. CDR3 in DNA: TGTGCCAGCAGCTTACAGGGTTATAATTCACCCCTCCACTTT.

The V and J genes are TRBV2 and TRBJ2-3, with TRBD2 as a possible D gene (6 bases). This CDR3 is built from 15 residues. V was pared by 7 bases and J by 2 bases, with 16 bases between. Germline V gives CDR1 SNHLY, CDR2 FYNNEI. CDR3 region: CASNLRAGTTDTQYF. The DNA of the CDR3 is TGTGCCAGCAACCTGAGGGCGGGAACCACAGATACGCAGTATTTT. Full variable domain (outside the CDR3, taken from reference TRBV2 and TRBJ2-3): EPEVTQTPSHQVTQMGQEVILRCVPISNHLYFYWYRQILGQKVEFLVSFYNNEISEKSEIFDDQFSVERPDGSNFTLKIRSTKLEDSAMYFCASNLRAGTTDTQYFGPGTRLTVL.

The chain is built from TRBV28 and TRBJ2-7; possible D gene TRBD1, 5 bases. V was clipped by 7 bases and J by 3 bases, with 16 bases between them. Germline V gene lookup returns CDR1 MDHEN and CDR2 SYDVKM. This CDR3 has 14 amino acids. The CDR3 is CASTLGQLGYEQYF. The CDR3 DNA reads as TGTGCCAGCACCCTGGGGCAGTTGGGCTACGAGCAGTACTTC.

The sample holds one count of this clone. CDR3 nucleotides: TGTGCCAGCAGCGTAGGCAAGGGCGCCCCGGGGGATACGCAGTATTTT. The encoded protein is CASSVGKGAPGDTQYF. The chain links TRBV9 to TRBJ2-3; a possible D gene is TRBD2 (5 bases). CDR1 is SGDLS and CDR2 is YYNGEE in the germline V gene. The CDR3 length is 16 residues. V shed 0 bases and J shed 6 bases, with 17 bases lying between them.

DNA of the CDR3: TGTGCCAGCAGCTTAACTGGCCAGGGCATCGAGACCCAGTACTTC. The encoded protein is CASSLTGQGIETQYF. The rearrangement links TRBV7-3 to TRBJ2-5; D is possibly TRBD1 (5 bases). V lost 0 bases, J lost 5 bases, and 13 bases lay in between. Germline lookup yields CDR1 SGHTA and CDR2 FQGTGA. This CDR3 is 15 amino acids long.

V and J are TRBV15 and TRBJ2-7; D is ambiguous. The germline V and J ends were trimmed by 0 bases and 3 bases, with 12 bases remaining between them. CDR1 and CDR2 from the germline V gene are LNHNV and YYDKDF (reference sequence). This CDR3 has 15 residues. The CDR3 reads CATSRDETHSYEQYF. CDR3 coding DNA: TGTGCCACCAGCAGAGATGAGACGCACAGCTACGAGCAGTACTTC.

The chain couples TRBV5-1 to TRBJ2-5, with TRBD2 matching 13 bases. Per germline, CDR1 SGHRS and CDR2 YFSETQ. This CDR3 comprises 16 residues. Trimming removed 4 bases from V and 5 bases from J; junction bases left unmatched: 8. The CDR3 nucleotides read TGCGCCAGCAGCGATGGACTAGCGGGAGTTCTGGAGACCCAGTACTTC. It codes for CASSDGLAGVLETQYF. The complete variable domain, with remaining parts taken from reference TRBV5-1 and TRBJ2-5, reads KAGVTQTPRYLIKTRGQQVTLSCSPISGHRSVSWYQQTPGQGLQFLFEYFSETQRNKGNFPGRFSGRQFSNSRSEMNVSTLELGDSALYLCASSDGLAGVLETQYFGPGTRLLVL.

V and J are TRBV20-1 and TRBJ2-3; 7 positions agree with TRBD2. The CDR3 spans 14 residues. J lost 4 bases, V lost 5 bases, and 9 bases had no gene match. Germline CDR1 DFQATT, CDR2 SNEGSKA (reference sequence). CDR3 sequence (DNA): TGCAGTGCTGGTGGACTAGGTCCTTCAGATACGCAGTATTTT. Translation gives CSAGGLGPSDTQYF.

The chain has TRBV6-2 or TRBV6-3 and TRBJ1-1; tentatively, D is TRBD1 (5 bases). Germline CDR1 MNHEY, CDR2 SVGEGT. CDR3 size: 15 residues. Trimming shortened V by 2 bases and J by 3 bases, and 13 bases separated the two germline ends. The CDR3 sequence: CASSYIGAPDTEAFF. The CDR3, as DNA: TGTGCCAGCAGTTACATTGGGGCGCCGGACACTGAAGCTTTCTTT.

This chain uses TRBV14 with TRBJ1-4; tentative D call: TRBD1 (6 bases). The V end was cut by 6 bases, the J end by 8 bases, with 19 bases between. Germline CDR1 is SGHDN and CDR2 is FVKESK. The CDR3 length is 15 residues. The CDR3 bases are TGTGCCAGCAGTGCCCTTAGGGGGTATGGGGAAAAACTGTTTTTT. Protein: CASSALRGYGEKLFF.

The CDR3 nucleotides are TGCGCCAGCAGTGAGTCTGGCGGGGGAAACATTCAGTACTTC. It encodes CASSESGGGNIQYF. The chain has TRBV10-1 and TRBJ2-4; TRBD2 matches at 7 bases. V shed 0 bases, J shed 6 bases, and the junction held 2 bases outside the gene matches. The CDR3 is made up of 14 amino acids. The germline V gene has CDR1 WNHNN and CDR2 SYGVQD (reference sequence).

The J gene is TRBJ1-5, the V gene TRBV19; 10 positions match TRBD1. CDR1 LNHDA and CDR2 SQIVND come from the germline V gene (reference sequence). The CDR3 has 15 amino acids. V shed 4 bases, J shed 7 bases, and the junction held 7 bases outside the gene matches. CDR3 sequence (DNA): TGTGCCAGTAGTACCACCGGGACAGGGGACCAGCCCCAGCATTTT. Amino acid sequence: CASSTTGTGDQPQHF.

Here the CDR3 DNA reads TGCGCCAGCAGCCCAGGGGGAGTTTCCTACGAGCAGTACTTC. Protein: CASSPGGVSYEQYF. This chain uses TRBV5-1 with TRBJ2-7, with TRBD1 matching 7 bases. Germline assignment: CDR1 SGHRS and CDR2 YFSETQ. Losses at the gene ends were 4 bases for V and 1 base for J; bases not matched to a gene: 5. The CDR3 has 14 amino acids.

The chain recombines TRBV5-8 with TRBJ1-1; 7 bases line up with TRBD1. This CDR3 spans 15 amino acids. Trimming at V came to 4 bases and at J to 2 bases, leaving 8 bases not matched to a gene. The germline V gene has CDR1 SGHTS and CDR2 YDEGEE. CDR3 in DNA: TGTGCCAGCAGCCGTCCGGACAGGCCAAACACTGAAGCTTTCTTT. It is translated as CASSRPDRPNTEAFF.

The gene calls are TRBV11-2 and TRBJ2-3, with D uncertain. Germline lookup yields CDR1 SGHAT and CDR2 FQNNGV. The CDR3 consists of 12 residues. Trimming stripped 5 bases from V and 8 bases from J, with 11 bases between. CDR3 DNA sequence: TGTGCCAGCAGCCCGTCGTCGGTTACGCAGTATTTT. Protein sequence: CASSPSSVTQYF.

There are a few counts of this clone. The chain links TRBV6-5 to TRBJ1-1, with 12 positions matching TRBD1. After removal of 10 bases from V and 2 bases from J, the junction contained 8 bases not matched to a gene. The CDR3 spans 15 residues. CDR1 and CDR2 from the germline V gene are MNHEY and SVGAGI. The CDR3 protein is CATTGTGGPNTEAFF. The CDR3 DNA sequence: TGTGCCACCACCGGGACAGGGGGCCCCAACACTGAAGCTTTCTTT.